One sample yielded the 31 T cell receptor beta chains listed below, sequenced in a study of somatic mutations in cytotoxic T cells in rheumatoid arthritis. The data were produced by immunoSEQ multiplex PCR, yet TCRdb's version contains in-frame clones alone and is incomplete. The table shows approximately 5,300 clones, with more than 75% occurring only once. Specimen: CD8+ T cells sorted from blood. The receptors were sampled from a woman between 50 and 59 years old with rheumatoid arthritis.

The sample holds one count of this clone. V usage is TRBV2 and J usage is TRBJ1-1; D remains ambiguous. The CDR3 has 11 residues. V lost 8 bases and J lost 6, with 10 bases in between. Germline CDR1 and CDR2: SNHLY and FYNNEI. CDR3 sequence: CASREGAEAFF. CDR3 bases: TGTGCCAGCCGCGAGGGTGCTGAAGCTTTCTTT. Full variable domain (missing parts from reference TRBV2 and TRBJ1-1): EPEVTQTPSHQVTQMGQEVILRCVPISNHLYFYWYRQILGQKVEFLVSFYNNEISEKSEIFDDQFSVERPDGSNFTLKIRSTKLEDSAMYFCASREGAEAFFGQGTRLTVV.

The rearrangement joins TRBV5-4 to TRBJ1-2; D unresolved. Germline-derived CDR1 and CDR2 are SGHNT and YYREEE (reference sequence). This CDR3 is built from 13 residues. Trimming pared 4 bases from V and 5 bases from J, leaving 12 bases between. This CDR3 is CASSRVSGYGYTF. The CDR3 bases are TGTGCCAGCAGCCGGGTATCGGGGTATGGCTACACCTTC. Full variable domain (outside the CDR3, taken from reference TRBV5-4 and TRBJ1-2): ETGVTQSPTHLIKTRGQQVTLRCSSQSGHNTVSWYQQALGQGPQFIFQYYREEENGRGNFPPRFSGLQFPNYSSELNVNALELDDSALYLCASSRVSGYGYTFGSGTRLTVV.

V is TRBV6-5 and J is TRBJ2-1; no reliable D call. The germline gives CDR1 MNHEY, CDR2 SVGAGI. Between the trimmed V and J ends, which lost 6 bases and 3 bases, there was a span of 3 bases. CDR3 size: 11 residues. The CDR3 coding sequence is TGTGCCAGCAGACTCTACAATGAGCAGTTCTTC. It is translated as CASRLYNEQFF.

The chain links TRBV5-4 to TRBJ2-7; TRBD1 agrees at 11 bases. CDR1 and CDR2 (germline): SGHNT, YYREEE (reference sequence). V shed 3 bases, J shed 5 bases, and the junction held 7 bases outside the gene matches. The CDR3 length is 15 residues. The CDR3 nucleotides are TGTGCCAGCAGCTCTACGGACAGGGGGCAACACGAGCAGTACTTC. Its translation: CASSSTDRGQHEQYF.

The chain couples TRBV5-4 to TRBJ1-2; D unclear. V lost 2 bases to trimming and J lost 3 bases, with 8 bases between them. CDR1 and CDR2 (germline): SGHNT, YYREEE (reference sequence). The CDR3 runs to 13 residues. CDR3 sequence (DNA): TGTGCCAGCAGCTTTACAGCTGACTATGGCTACACCTTC. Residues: CASSFTADYGYTF.

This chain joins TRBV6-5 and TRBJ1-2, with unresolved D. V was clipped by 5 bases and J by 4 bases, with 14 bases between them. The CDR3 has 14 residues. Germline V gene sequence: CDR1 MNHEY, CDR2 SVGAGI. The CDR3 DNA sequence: TGTGCCAGCAGTAATACCCCGGGGAGCTATGGCTACACCTTC. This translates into CASSNTPGSYGYTF.

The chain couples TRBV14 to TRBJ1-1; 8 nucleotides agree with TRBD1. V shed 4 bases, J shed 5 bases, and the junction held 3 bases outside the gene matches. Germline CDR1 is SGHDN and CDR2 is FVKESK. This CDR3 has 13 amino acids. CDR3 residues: CASSPTGGTEAFF. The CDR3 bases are TGTGCCAGCAGCCCCACAGGGGGTACTGAAGCTTTCTTT.

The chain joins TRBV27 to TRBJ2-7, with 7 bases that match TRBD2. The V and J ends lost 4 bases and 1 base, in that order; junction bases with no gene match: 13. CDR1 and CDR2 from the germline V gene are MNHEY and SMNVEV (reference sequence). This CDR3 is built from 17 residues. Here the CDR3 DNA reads TGTGCCAGCAGTTCCACTCCGGGGACGGGACTATCCTACGAGCAGTACTTC. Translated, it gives CASSSTPGTGLSYEQYF.

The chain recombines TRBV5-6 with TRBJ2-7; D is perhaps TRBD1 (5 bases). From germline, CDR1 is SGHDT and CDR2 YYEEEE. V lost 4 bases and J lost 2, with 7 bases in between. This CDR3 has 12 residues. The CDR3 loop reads CASSGAAYEQYF. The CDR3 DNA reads TGTGCCAGCAGCGGGGCCGCCTACGAGCAGTACTTC.

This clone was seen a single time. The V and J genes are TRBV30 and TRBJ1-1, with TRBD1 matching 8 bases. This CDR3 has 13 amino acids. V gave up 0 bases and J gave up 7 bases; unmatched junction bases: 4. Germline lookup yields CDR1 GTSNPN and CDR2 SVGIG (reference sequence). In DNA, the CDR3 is TGTGCCTGGAGTGTAGGGACAGGATTTGAAGCTTTCTTT. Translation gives CAWSVGTGFEAFF.

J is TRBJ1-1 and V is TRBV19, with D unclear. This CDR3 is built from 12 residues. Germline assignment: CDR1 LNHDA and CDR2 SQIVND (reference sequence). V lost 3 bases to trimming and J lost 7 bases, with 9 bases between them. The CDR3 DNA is TGTGCCAGTAGTATTTGGGGAGGTGAAGCTTTCTTT. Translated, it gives CASSIWGGEAFF.

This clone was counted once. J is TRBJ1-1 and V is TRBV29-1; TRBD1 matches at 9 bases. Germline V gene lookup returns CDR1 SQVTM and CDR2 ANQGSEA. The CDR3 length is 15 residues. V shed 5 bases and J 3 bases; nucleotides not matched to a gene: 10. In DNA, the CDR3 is TGCAGCGTTTCCCTCACAGGGGGCGCGGACACTGAAGCTTTCTTT. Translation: CSVSLTGGADTEAFF.

DNA of the CDR3: TGTGCCAGTACCCTATCGACAGGGTTGGATTCACCCCTCCACTTT. Translating it yields CASTLSTGLDSPLHF. V gene TRBV19 combines with J gene TRBJ1-6, with 7 bases matching TRBD1. The CDR3 is 15 amino acids. V shed 7 bases and J 8 bases; nucleotides not matched to a gene: 11. CDR1 is LNHDA and CDR2 is SQIVND in the germline V gene (reference sequence).

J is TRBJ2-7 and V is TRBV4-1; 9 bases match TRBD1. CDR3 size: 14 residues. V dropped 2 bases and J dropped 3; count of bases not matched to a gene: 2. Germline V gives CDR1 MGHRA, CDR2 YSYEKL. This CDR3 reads CASSQMTGGYEQYF. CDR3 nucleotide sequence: TGCGCCAGCAGCCAAATGACAGGGGGCTACGAGCAGTACTTC.

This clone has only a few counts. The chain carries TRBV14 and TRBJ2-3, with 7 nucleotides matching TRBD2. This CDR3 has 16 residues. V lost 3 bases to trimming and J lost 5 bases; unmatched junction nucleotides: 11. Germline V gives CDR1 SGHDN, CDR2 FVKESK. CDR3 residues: CASSHTSALLVDTQYF. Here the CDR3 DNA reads TGTGCCAGCAGCCATACTAGCGCGCTCCTGGTAGATACGCAGTATTTT.

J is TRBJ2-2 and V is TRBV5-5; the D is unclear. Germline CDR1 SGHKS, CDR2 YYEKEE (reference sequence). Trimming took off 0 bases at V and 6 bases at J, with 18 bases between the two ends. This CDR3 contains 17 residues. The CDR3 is CASSLVQVPLGSGELFF. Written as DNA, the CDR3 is TGTGCCAGCAGCTTGGTCCAAGTCCCCCTCGGGTCCGGGGAGCTGTTTTTT.

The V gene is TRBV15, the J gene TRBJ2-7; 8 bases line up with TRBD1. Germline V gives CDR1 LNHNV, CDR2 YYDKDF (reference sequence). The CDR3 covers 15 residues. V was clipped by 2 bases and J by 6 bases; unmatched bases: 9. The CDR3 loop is CATSRSDRDVFEQYF. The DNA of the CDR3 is TGTGCCACCAGCAGATCGGACAGGGATGTTTTCGAGCAGTACTTC.

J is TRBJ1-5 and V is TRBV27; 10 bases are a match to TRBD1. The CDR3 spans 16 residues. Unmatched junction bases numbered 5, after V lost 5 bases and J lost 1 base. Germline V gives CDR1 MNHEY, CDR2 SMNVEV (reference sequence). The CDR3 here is CASSAGQGISNQPQHF. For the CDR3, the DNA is TGTGCCAGCAGTGCGGGACAGGGGATAAGCAATCAGCCCCAGCATTTT.

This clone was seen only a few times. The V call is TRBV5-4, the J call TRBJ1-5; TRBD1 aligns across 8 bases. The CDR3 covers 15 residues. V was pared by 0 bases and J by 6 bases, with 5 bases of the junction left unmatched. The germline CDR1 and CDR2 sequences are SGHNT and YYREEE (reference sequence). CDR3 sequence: CASSLGTGGSQPQHF. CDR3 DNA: TGTGCCAGCAGCTTGGGAACAGGGGGTTCTCAGCCCCAGCATTTT.

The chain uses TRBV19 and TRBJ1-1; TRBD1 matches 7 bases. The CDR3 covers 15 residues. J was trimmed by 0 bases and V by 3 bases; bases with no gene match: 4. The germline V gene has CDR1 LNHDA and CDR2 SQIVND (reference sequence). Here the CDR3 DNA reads TGTGCCAGTAGTATTGACAGGGCGGTGAACACTGAAGCTTTCTTT. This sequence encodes CASSIDRAVNTEAFF. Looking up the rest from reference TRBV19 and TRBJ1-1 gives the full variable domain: DGGITQSPKYLFRKEGQNVTLSCEQNLNHDAMYWYRQDPGQGLRLIYYSQIVNDFQKGDIAEGYSVSREKKESFPLTVTSAQKNPTAFYLCASSIDRAVNTEAFFGQGTRLTVV.

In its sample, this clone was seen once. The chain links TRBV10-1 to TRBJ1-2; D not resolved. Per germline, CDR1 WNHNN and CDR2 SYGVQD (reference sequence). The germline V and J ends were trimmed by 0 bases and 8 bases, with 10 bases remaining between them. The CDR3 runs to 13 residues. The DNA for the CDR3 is TGCGCCAGCAGTGAGTCAACAGTCGGCGGCTACACCTTC. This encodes CASSESTVGGYTF.

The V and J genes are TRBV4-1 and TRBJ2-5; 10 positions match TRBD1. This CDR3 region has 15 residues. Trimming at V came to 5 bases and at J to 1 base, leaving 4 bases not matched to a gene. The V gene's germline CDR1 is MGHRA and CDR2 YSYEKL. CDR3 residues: CASSTRDRGQETQYF. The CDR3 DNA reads TGCGCCAGCAGCACTCGGGACAGGGGCCAAGAGACCCAGTACTTC.

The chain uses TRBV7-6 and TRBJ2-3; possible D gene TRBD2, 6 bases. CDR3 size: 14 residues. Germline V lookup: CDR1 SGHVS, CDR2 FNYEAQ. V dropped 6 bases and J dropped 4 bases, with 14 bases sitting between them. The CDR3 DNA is TGTGCCAGCAGTCAAGCGGGTAGCTCAGATACGCAGTATTTT. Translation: CASSQAGSSDTQYF.

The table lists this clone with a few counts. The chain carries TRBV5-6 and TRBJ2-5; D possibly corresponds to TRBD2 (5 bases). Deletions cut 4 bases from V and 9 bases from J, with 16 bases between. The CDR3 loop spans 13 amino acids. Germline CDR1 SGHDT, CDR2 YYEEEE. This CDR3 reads CASSHEGLPSQYF. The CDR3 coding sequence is TGTGCCAGCAGCCACGAGGGTCTACCATCCCAGTACTTC.

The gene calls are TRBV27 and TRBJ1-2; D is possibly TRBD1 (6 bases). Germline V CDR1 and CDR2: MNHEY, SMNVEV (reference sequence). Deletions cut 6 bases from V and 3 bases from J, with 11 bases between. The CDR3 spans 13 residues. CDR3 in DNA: TGTGCCAGCAGCACAGACAGGCACTATGGCTACACCTTC. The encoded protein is CASSTDRHYGYTF.

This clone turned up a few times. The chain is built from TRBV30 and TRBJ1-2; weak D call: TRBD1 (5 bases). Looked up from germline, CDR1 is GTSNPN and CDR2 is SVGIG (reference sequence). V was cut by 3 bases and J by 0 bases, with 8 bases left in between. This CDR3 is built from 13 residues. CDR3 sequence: CAWRATANYGYTF. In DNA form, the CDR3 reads TGTGCCTGGAGGGCGACAGCTAACTATGGCTACACCTTC.

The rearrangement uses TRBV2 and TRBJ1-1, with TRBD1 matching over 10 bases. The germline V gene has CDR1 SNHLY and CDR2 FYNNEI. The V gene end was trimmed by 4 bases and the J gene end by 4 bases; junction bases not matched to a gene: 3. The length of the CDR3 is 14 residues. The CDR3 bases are TGTGCCAGCAGTGTGGGACAGGGGATCACTGAAGCTTTCTTT. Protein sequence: CASSVGQGITEAFF.

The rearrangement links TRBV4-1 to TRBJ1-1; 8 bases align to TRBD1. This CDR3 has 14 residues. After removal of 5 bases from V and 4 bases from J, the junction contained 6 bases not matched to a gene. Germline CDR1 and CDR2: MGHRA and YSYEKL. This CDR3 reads CASSLQGVGTEAFF. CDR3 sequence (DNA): TGCGCCAGCAGCTTACAGGGGGTTGGCACTGAAGCTTTCTTT.

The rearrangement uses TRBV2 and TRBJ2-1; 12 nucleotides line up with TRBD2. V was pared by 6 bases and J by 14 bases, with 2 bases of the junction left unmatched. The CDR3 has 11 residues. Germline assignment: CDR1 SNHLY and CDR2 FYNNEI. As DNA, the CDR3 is TGTGCCAGCAGGCTAGCGGGGGGGGAGTTCTTC. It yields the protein CASRLAGGEFF.

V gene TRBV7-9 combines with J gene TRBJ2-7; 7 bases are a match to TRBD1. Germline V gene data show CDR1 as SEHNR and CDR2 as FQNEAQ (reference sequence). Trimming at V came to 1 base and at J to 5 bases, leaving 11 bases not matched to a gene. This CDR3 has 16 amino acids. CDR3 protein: CASSLVAVQGDHEQYF. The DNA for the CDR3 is TGTGCCAGCAGCTTAGTTGCAGTTCAGGGGGACCACGAGCAGTACTTC.

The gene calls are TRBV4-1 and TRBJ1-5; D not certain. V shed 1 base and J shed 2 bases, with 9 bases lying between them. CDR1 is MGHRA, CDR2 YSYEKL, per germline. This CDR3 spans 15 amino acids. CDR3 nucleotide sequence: TGCGCCAGCAGCCAAGGGCCCCAGGGCAATCAGCCCCAGCATTTT. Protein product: CASSQGPQGNQPQHF.